This section outlines one T cell receptor (beta chain) sequence together with its context. Its antigen remains unidentified. Per-base quality was not reported, and no clone a single base away is much larger than it. The trial excluded patients who had a history of autoimmune disease or were on systemic immunosuppression. The samples were drawn from a first-in-human, open-label, multicenter phase I dose-escalation trial of ivuxolimab. The trial enrolled adults with locally advanced or metastatic head and neck squamous cell, hepatocellular, melanoma or renal cell carcinoma. This entry is derived from a study of OX40 agonist ivuxolimab in advanced cancers. In the study overall: Ivuxolimab, which targeted the costimulatory receptor OX40 (CD134), was an agonistic, fully human IgG2 monoclonal antibody. Intravenous ivuxolimab was administered to patients every 2 weeks at six dose levels: 0.01, 0.1, 0.3, 1.5, 3 and 10 mg/kg. Of the approximately 50 patients in dose escalation, about 20 had hepatocellular carcinoma, approximately 15 had melanoma, 9 had renal cell carcinoma and 9 had head and neck cancer. A male proportion of roughly 80% and a mean age of around 60 years, ranging from 23 to 79, were recorded for the dose-escalation cohort. Prior anti-PD-1, anti-PD-L1 or anti-CTLA-4 therapy was permitted, and approximately 41% of dose-escalation patients had received checkpoint inhibitors. Partial responses were achieved by three dose-escalation patients, of whom one had hepatocellular carcinoma and two had cutaneous melanoma. Peripheral TCRbeta sequencing aimed to test whether ivuxolimab altered TCR sequence diversity and caused clonal T-cell expansion. The paper describes the monotherapy dose-escalation part (N ≈ 50 patients) of the phase I trial of ivuxolimab.

Relative to germline, V is missing 6 bases and J is missing 3 bases, with 3 bases of the junction outside any gene match. From the germline V gene, CDR1 is MNHGY and CDR2 is SAAAGT. From its cysteine to its phenylalanine, the CDR3 spans 13 amino acids. Only the CDR3 DNA stays, 39 bases, in frame from base 1. What the study reported, not specific to this receptor: Low levels of normalized T-cell clonal expansion were also shown by some nonresponding patients. Partial responders in the 0.1-3.0 mg/kg groups had among the lowest normalized peripheral clonal expansion, especially among CD8+ T cells. At doses of 0.1 to 3.0 mg/kg, clonal expansion of both CD4+ and CD8+ blood T cells was observed from baseline to week 6. After ivuxolimab, expanded clones were on average more numerous among CD8+ T cells than among CD4+ T cells. Which antigens the clonally expanded peripheral T cells were specific for was not determined.

The immunoSEQ Assay was used for sequencing of TCRbeta CDR3 regions. In TCRdb, the immuneACCESS table is reduced to in-frame sequences with V and J assigned. These tables do not hold every clone; where another copy was compared, an unresolved V gene accounts for under half, and the others remain unexplained. The sample profile shows fewer than 500 clones; over 60% of them were found once. The ten largest clones add up to 24% of the sample. Sampling took place in a trial of the OX40 agonist ivuxolimab. The chain couples TRBV6-8 to TRBJ1-2; 8 junctional bases match TRBD1. The receptor comes from an adult with an advanced solid tumor such as melanoma, head and neck, liver or kidney cancer. The nucleotide sequence is given as TGTGCCAGCAGCCGGGGACAGGACTATGGCTACACCTTC. Its protein product is CASSRGQDYGYTF.